The 20 T cell receptor beta chains reported below all come from one sample, sequenced in a study of cytomegalovirus exposure and HLA in healthy donors. The PCR was carried out with 60 Vbeta primers and 13 Jbeta primers. TCRdb keeps only in-frame clones here, not all; method: immunoSEQ multiplex PCR. The table shows under 250,000 clones, with approximately 80% occurring only once. Sequencing used PBMCs. The receptor source for this set is a male donor in good health and CMV-seronegative.

Only one count was recorded for this clone. The V and J genes are TRBV2 and TRBJ2-7; 11 positions agree with TRBD1. V trimming: 1 base; J trimming: 6 bases; junction bases outside the gene matches: 2. CDR3 size: 14 residues. The germline gives CDR1 SNHLY, CDR2 FYNNEI. Written as DNA, the CDR3 is TGTGCCAGCAGTGAAGGGACAGGGGGCTCCGAGCAGTACTTC. Encoded protein: CASSEGTGGSEQYF.

The CDR3: CASGEVGGQPQHF. CDR3 bases: TGTGCCAGCGGAGAAGTAGGGGGCCAGCCCCAGCATTTT. This chain links TRBV28 with TRBJ1-5; 7 bases agree with TRBD1. There are 13 residues in the CDR3. Per germline, CDR1 MDHEN and CDR2 SYDVKM. V trimming: 8 bases; J trimming: 7 bases; junction bases outside the gene matches: 8.

The V call is TRBV5-6, the J call TRBJ2-5, with 8 bases fitting TRBD2. CDR3 length: 13 amino acids. The germline V gene has CDR1 SGHDT and CDR2 YYEEEE. The V gene end was trimmed by 5 bases and the J gene end by 6 bases; junction bases not matched to a gene: 6. CDR3: CASRGTSAKTQYF. The CDR3 DNA reads as TGTGCCAGCAGGGGGACTAGTGCCAAGACCCAGTACTTC.

This clone was found once. This rearrangement joins TRBV2 to TRBJ2-7, with 10 bases lining up with TRBD1. CDR3 length: 14 residues. V lost 8 bases to trimming and J lost 6 bases; unmatched junction nucleotides: 10. Germline V gene sequence: CDR1 SNHLY, CDR2 FYNNEI. The chain's CDR3 is CASPRQGAESEQYF. In DNA form, the CDR3 reads TGTGCCAGCCCTAGACAGGGGGCTGAAAGCGAGCAGTACTTC.

The chain recombines TRBV10-3 with TRBJ2-2; D perhaps matches TRBD1 (6 bases). Germline-derived CDR1 and CDR2 are ENHRY and SYGVKD. Trimming left V 10 bases short and J 3 bases short, with 12 bases between. This CDR3 is 13 amino acids long. CDR3 protein: CATSGHYTGELFF. The CDR3 bases are TGTGCCACCTCGGGACATTACACCGGGGAGCTGTTTTTT.

The chain recombines TRBV7-2 with TRBJ2-7, with D maybe TRBD1 (6 bases). The V end was cut by 1 base, the J end by 3 bases, with 7 bases between. Looked up from germline, CDR1 is SGHTA and CDR2 is FQGNSA. The CDR3 spans 13 residues. The CDR3 DNA sequence: TGTGCCAGCAGCTTAGTCAGGGGCTACGAGCAGTACTTC. It codes for CASSLVRGYEQYF.

The V gene is TRBV5-5, the J gene TRBJ1-2, with a tentative D call TRBD1 (6 bases). V was cut by 2 bases and J by 6 bases, with 14 bases left in between. The length of the CDR3 is 14 residues. Germline values: CDR1 SGHKS, CDR2 YYEKEE (reference sequence). The CDR3 is CASSFKGDKNGYTF. CDR3 bases: TGTGCCAGCAGCTTTAAAGGGGACAAGAATGGCTACACCTTC. Supplemented by reference TRBV5-5 and TRBJ1-2, the full variable domain reads DAGVTQSPTHLIKTRGQQVTLRCSPISGHKSVSWYQQVLGQGPQFIFQYYEKEERGRGNFPDRFSARQFPNYSSELNVNALLLGDSALYLCASSFKGDKNGYTFGSGTRLTVV.

The V gene is TRBV5-6, the J gene TRBJ2-6; tentatively, D is TRBD1 (8 bases). V dropped 3 bases and J dropped 3 bases, with 19 bases sitting between them. The CDR3 extends over 18 amino acids. CDR1 is SGHDT, CDR2 YYEEEE, per germline. Written as DNA, the CDR3 is TGTGCCAGCAGCTGGGAGGGGCAGGGGGCGGGTGGGGCCAACGTCCTGACTTTC. Translated: CASSWEGQGAGGANVLTF. Based on the CDR3 plus reference TRBV5-6 and TRBJ2-6, the full variable domain is DAGVTQSPTHLIKTRGQQVTLRCSPKSGHDTVSWYQQALGQGPQFIFQYYEEEERQRGNFPDRFSGHQFPNYSSELNVNALLLGDSALYLCASSWEGQGAGGANVLTFGAGSRLTVL.

As regards this clone: The same CDR3 arises from other DNA sequences in this sample as well. V gene TRBV7-9 combines with J gene TRBJ1-5, with a possible D match to TRBD1 (5 bases). CDR1 and CDR2 (germline): SEHNR, FQNEAQ (reference sequence). Trimming took off 5 bases at V and 1 base at J, with 9 bases between the two ends. This CDR3 is 14 amino acids long. Here the CDR3 reads CASSLRGSNQPQHF. The DNA for the CDR3 is TGTGCCAGCAGCCTTCGGGGGAGCAATCAGCCCCAGCATTTT. Combining the CDR3 with reference TRBV7-9 and TRBJ1-5 gives the whole variable domain DTGVSQNPRHKITKRGQNVTFRCDPISEHNRLYWYRQTLGQGPEFLTYFQNEAQLEKSRLLSDRFSAERPKGSFSTLEIQRTEQGDSAMYLCASSLRGSNQPQHFGDGTRLSIL.

The chain is built from TRBV19 and TRBJ1-1, with 10 bases aligning to TRBD1. Germline lookup yields CDR1 LNHDA and CDR2 SQIVND (reference sequence). This CDR3 is built from 13 residues. The J segment lost 5 bases and the V segment lost 6 bases, leaving 3 bases of the junction unmatched. In DNA form, the CDR3 reads TGTGCCAGTAGCGGACAGGGGGTAACTGAAGCTTTCTTT. Encoded protein: CASSGQGVTEAFF.

CDR3 loop: CASSLRGGQGVYGYTF. The CDR3, as DNA: TGTGCCAGCAGCTTAAGGGGGGGGCAGGGTGTCTATGGCTACACCTTC. The chain employs TRBV7-8 and TRBJ1-2; D perhaps matches TRBD1 (6 bases). V was shortened by 2 bases and J by 4 bases, with 17 bases between the two germline ends. Germline CDR1 reads SGHVS; CDR2 reads FQNEAQ. This CDR3 is built from 16 residues.

The V and J genes are TRBV9 and TRBJ2-4; 8 nucleotides line up with TRBD1. The junction had 5 bases not matched to a gene; V was cut back by 3 bases and J by 6 bases. The germline gives CDR1 SGDLS, CDR2 YYNGEE. The length of the CDR3 is 14 residues. This chain's CDR3 is CASSGGQGTNIQYF. The DNA for the CDR3 is TGTGCCAGCAGCGGAGGACAGGGCACAAACATTCAGTACTTC.

This sequence joins TRBV6-5 and TRBJ2-7; 12 nucleotides agree with TRBD1. The CDR3 length is 15 residues. V shed 1 base and J 7 bases; nucleotides not matched to a gene: 5. The germline V gene has CDR1 MNHEY and CDR2 SVGAGI. The CDR3 DNA is TGTGCCAGCAGTTACTTGGGACAGGGGGCGCGGGAGCAGTACTTC. Its translation: CASSYLGQGAREQYF.

The table lists this clone with a few counts. The V gene is TRBV27, the J gene TRBJ2-7, with TRBD2 matching over 13 bases. Germline loops: CDR1 MNHEY, CDR2 SMNVEV (reference sequence). This CDR3 has 15 amino acids. With 3 bases clipped from V and 6 bases from J, the junction kept 5 bases outside the gene matches. The CDR3 region is CASSFSTSGRLEQYF. The CDR3 nucleotides are TGTGCCAGCAGTTTCTCGACTAGCGGGAGGCTCGAGCAGTACTTC.

This clone has ten or more counts. This chain joins TRBV7-3 and TRBJ2-1; 7 bases match TRBD2. The CDR3 has 15 amino acids. The trim removed 2 bases at V and 5 bases at J, leaving 6 bases unmatched. Germline CDR1 is SGHTA and CDR2 is FQGTGA. CDR3: CASSLRRESHNEQFF. The CDR3 bases are TGTGCCAGCAGCTTACGGCGGGAGAGCCACAATGAGCAGTTCTTC.

In regard to this clone: Other DNA sequences in this specimen translate into the identical CDR3. This chain connects TRBV19 to TRBJ2-2, with 8 bases aligning to TRBD1. The trim removed 3 bases at V and 1 base at J, leaving 1 base unmatched. Germline V gene lookup returns CDR1 LNHDA and CDR2 SQIVND (reference sequence). This CDR3 contains 15 residues. The DNA for the CDR3 is TGTGCCAGTAGTATTGGACAGGGGAACACCGGGGAGCTGTTTTTT. Translating gives CASSIGQGNTGELFF. The entire variable domain, with the rest obtained from reference TRBV19 and TRBJ2-2, is as follows: DGGITQSPKYLFRKEGQNVTLSCEQNLNHDAMYWYRQDPGQGLRLIYYSQIVNDFQKGDIAEGYSVSREKKESFPLTVTSAQKNPTAFYLCASSIGQGNTGELFFGEGSRLTVL.

This chain connects TRBV7-2 to TRBJ2-7; D gene ambiguous. This CDR3 spans 16 amino acids. V lost 1 base to trimming and J lost 0 bases, with 13 bases between them. The germline V gene encodes CDR1 SGHTA and CDR2 FQGNSA. The CDR3 coding sequence is TGTGCCAGCAGCTTAGGCGGTGCGGTAAGCTCCTACGAGCAGTACTTC. Translated: CASSLGGAVSSYEQYF.

The chain carries TRBV5-1 and TRBJ2-7, with D perhaps TRBD1 (6 bases). V was trimmed by 0 bases and J by 1 base, leaving 14 bases between them. The CDR3 loop spans 16 amino acids. From germline, CDR1 is SGHRS and CDR2 YFSETQ. This chain's CDR3 is CASSLESGVGSYEQYF. Here the CDR3 DNA reads TGCGCCAGCAGCTTGGAGTCAGGGGTTGGGTCCTACGAGCAGTACTTC.

CDR3 amino acids: CASSQSPGGRPYGYTF. CDR3 nucleotides: TGCGCCAGCAGCCAGTCTCCAGGGGGCCGGCCTTATGGCTACACCTTC. V is TRBV4-1 and J is TRBJ1-2; 8 bases are a match to TRBD1. The CDR3 is 16 amino acids. Trimming removed 3 bases from V and 5 bases from J; junction bases left unmatched: 11. CDR1 is MGHRA and CDR2 is YSYEKL in the germline V gene.

V usage is TRBV18 and J usage is TRBJ2-2, with unresolved D. V was cut by 0 bases and J by 2 bases, with 4 bases left in between. Germline-derived CDR1 and CDR2 are KGHSH and LQKENI. This CDR3 is built from 14 residues. As DNA, the CDR3 is TGTGCCAGCTCACCACCTATCAACACCGGGGAGCTGTTTTTT. Amino acids: CASSPPINTGELFF.